The rows below give T cell receptor beta chains drawn from one sample of a study of regulatory T cells in long-lasting Graves disease. In TCRdb, the multiplex PCR reads were re-called with MiXCR into one record per CDR3 protein. The sample has 310,000 or so distinct CDR3 sequences, roughly a fifth seen once; the top ten hold around three fifths. The sequencing here drew on peripheral blood mononuclear cells (PBMCs), taken when the disease was refractory, from a patient treated with antithyroid drugs. The receptor set was obtained from a female donor with Graves disease. The CDR3 runs from the conserved cysteine through the conserved F or W. The D gene is left open where the match is weak. Expanded clones get a size class; other rows say once, few or many, or leave the size out.

V gene	clone size	J gene	D gene	CDR3 protein	CDR3 DNA
TRBV6-1	NA	TRBJ2-2	TRBD2	CASRGHPISGRITGELFF	TGTGCCAGCAGAGGCCACCCAATTAGCGGGAGAATTACCGGGGAGCTGTTTTTT
TRBV3-1	NA	TRBJ2-1	NA	CASGTVQAAQQFF	TGTGCCAGCGGTACCGTACAGGCGGCCCAGCAGTTCTTC
TRBV20-1	few	TRBJ1-5	NA	CSAYPLEGGNQPQHF	TGCAGTGCCTACCCCTTGGAGGGAGGCAATCAGCCCCAGCATTTT
TRBV20-1	many	TRBJ2-5	NA	CSALVGGSQYF	TGCAGTGCCCTGGTGGGTGGGTCCCAGTACTTC
TRBV28	many	TRBJ1-1	NA	CASSLVRVTKEAFF	TGTGCCAGCAGTTTAGTCCGGGTCACCAAGGAGGCTTTCTTT
TRBV10-3	NA	TRBJ1-1	TRBD1	CAISFEGANTEAFF	TGTGCCATCAGTTTCGAGGGGGCGAACACTGAAGCTTTCTTT
TRBV12-3/TRBV12-4	NA	TRBJ2-3	NA	CASSFYETDTQYF	TGTGCCAGCAGTTTTTACGAGACAGATACGCAGTATTTT
TRBV10-2	NA	TRBJ2-5	TRBD2	CASSETFSGRAETQYF	TGCGCCAGCAGTGAGACTTTTAGCGGGAGGGCAGAGACCCAGTACTTC
TRBV5-1	NA	TRBJ1-1	NA	CASRDWVVPGIPNTEAFF	TGCGCCAGCAGGGATTGGGTTGTGCCCGGGATTCCGAACACTGAAGCTTTCTTT
TRBV7-9	few	TRBJ1-6	NA	CASSPTYGNSPLHF	TGTGCCAGCAGCCCCACTTACGGGAATTCACCCCTCCACTTT
TRBV29-1	many	TRBJ1-1	NA	CSVAGFDTEAFF	TGCAGCGTTGCAGGGTTTGACACTGAAGCTTTCTTT
TRBV7-2	few	TRBJ2-7	TRBD2	CASSLPSGFDEQYF	TGTGCCAGCAGCCTCCCTAGCGGGTTCGACGAGCAGTACTTC
TRBV4-3	many	TRBJ1-2	NA	CASSQDTNPDTHYTF	TGCGCCAGCAGCCAAGATACGAACCCGGACACTCACTACACCTTC
TRBV18	few	TRBJ2-2	NA	CASSPGENGELFF	TGTGCCAGCTCACCGGGGGAGAACGGGGAGCTGTTTTTT
TRBV30	NA	TRBJ1-2	TRBD1	CAWSSGQADYTF	TGTGCCTGGAGTTCAGGACAGGCAGACTACACCTTC
TRBV19	NA	TRBJ2-1	NA	CASSGQLINEQFF	TGTGCCAGTAGTGGACAATTGATAAATGAGCAGTTCTTC
TRBV20-1	many	TRBJ2-5	NA	CSASVRDNQETQYF	TGCAGTGCCTCGGTCCGGGACAACCAAGAGACCCAGTACTTC
TRBV10-1	NA	TRBJ2-2	TRBD1	CASRNDRVGDTGELFF	TGCGCCAGCAGAAACGACAGGGTTGGGGACACCGGGGAGCTGTTTTTT
TRBV20-1	once	TRBJ2-7	NA	CSARSRWLAGNYEQYF	TGCAGTGCCCGGAGTAGATGGCTAGCAGGGAACTACGAGCAGTACTTC
TRBV2	few	TRBJ1-3	NA	CASSEGSGNTIYF	TGTGCCAGCAGTGAAGGCTCGGGAAACACCATATATTTT
TRBV4-1	NA	TRBJ2-5	NA	CASSQLDQRGETQYF	TGCGCCAGCAGCCAACTAGATCAACGTGGGGAGACCCAGTACTTC
TRBV11-2	many	TRBJ2-4	TRBD1	CASSLIQGTGNIQYF	TGTGCCAGCAGCTTGATACAGGGGACCGGAAACATTCAGTACTTC
TRBV6-5	NA	TRBJ2-7	NA	CASSYSRGNYEQYF	TGTGCCAGCAGTTACTCGAGGGGAAACTACGAGCAGTACTTC
TRBV6-2/TRBV6-3	NA	TRBJ1-1	NA	CASMSVGLNTEAFF	TGTGCCAGCATGTCCGTTGGGTTGAACACTGAAGCTTTCTTT
TRBV27	NA	TRBJ2-7	NA	CASSPRGESYEQYF	TGTGCCAGCAGTCCACGGGGTGAAAGCTACGAGCAGTACTTC
TRBV12-3/TRBV12-4	many	TRBJ1-5	NA	CATRDGDQPQHF	TGTGCCACCAGGGACGGCGATCAGCCCCAGCATTTT
TRBV7-9	NA	TRBJ2-7	TRBD1	CASSSDRDRHPYEQYF	TGTGCCAGCAGCTCAGACCGGGACAGGCATCCCTACGAGCAGTACTTC
TRBV29-1	NA	TRBJ1-2	NA	CSALLTQNYGYTF	TGCAGCGCCCTCCTGACCCAAAACTATGGCTACACCTTC